This TCR beta chain originates from a study of blood T cell repertoires in COVID-19 (dated by TCRdb to 2018 to 2020). Background for the entire study: Samples covering the acute and convalescent phases of COVID-19 were provided by collaborators in the United States, Italy and Spain. The prospective study material was composed of cDNA or gDNA derived from T cells, B-cell-depleted T cells, or PBMCs. Subjects who had been exposed to COVID-19, were actively infected with it, or had recovered from it provided the deeply sampled blood TCRbeta repertoires that made up the dataset. A freely available public database, intended as a resource for researchers studying the immune response to SARS-CoV-2, is where the repertoires were released. Samples came from the ongoing ImmuneRACE study (first 160 participants) plus 1,254 subjects from 6 global collaborators. The sample metadata nearly always contained a de-identified subject ID, COVID-19 status, age in years and sex. HLA class I and class II types, where available, came from metadata supplied by the sample provider rather than from assay-based typing.

The study at large found these results: The amount of clinical and demographic metadata varied by source and participant and was provided uncurated.

CDR1 and CDR2, looked up from the germline V gene, are SGHTA and FQGNSA. The CDR3 starts with the cysteine, ends with the phenylalanine, and has 15 residues. This entry keeps only the CDR3 DNA: 45 bases, framed from base 1. Here V drops 2 bases and J drops 2 bases, and the junction holds 5 bases not matched to any gene. With respect to this clone: The clone's antigen remains unknown. Base quality data are lacking; no much larger clone is found one base away.

Whole blood was collected in K2EDTA tubes by collaborating institutions according to the institutions' own protocols. For TCRbeta analysis, collaborator samples were shipped as frozen whole blood, as isolated PBMCs, or as DNA extracted from either sample type. TCRbeta CDR3 regions were amplified from genomic DNA using the immunoSEQ Assay, a bias-controlled multiplex PCR. In the source study's methods: Within the assay, amplification of reference gene primers was used to estimate how many nucleated cells each sample contained. To quantify the absolute abundance of each unique TCRbeta CDR3 rearrangement, sequence reads were collapsed and filtered. For each sample, productive Simpson clonality was calculated as the square root of Simpson's diversity index across productive rearrangements. TCRdb took this table from immuneACCESS and kept in-frame rearrangements with V and J called. Such tables lack part of the clones; where checked against another copy, unresolved V genes explain under half of the gap, and the rest is unexplained. V, J and clone size derive from that table, while D and trimming were established from the DNA sequence. The sample table records 470,000 or so clones; 85% to 90% of these occur just once. The ten largest clones add up to roughly 4.3% of the sample.

This chain is built from TRBV7-2 and TRBJ2-7, and 8 bases in between align with TRBD2. The source material was peripheral blood. The TCR comes from a young woman with acute or convalescent COVID-19. For the CDR3, the sequence is CASSLFSGAAYEQYF. The DNA sequence follows: TGTGCCAGCAGCTTATTTAGCGGGGCTGCCTACGAGCAGTACTTC.